This T cell receptor beta chain was sequenced for a study of vaccination effects on CD4 cells after COVID-19. Isolation of CD4+ T cells took place after about ten days of culture. Produced via immunoSEQ multiplex PCR; TCRdb's table is partial and in-frame only. The table includes more than 45,000 clones, about 78% detected once. CDR1 and CDR2 from the germline V gene are SGHRS and YFSETQ. The CDR3 spans 16 residues. With 0 bases removed from V and 2 bases from J, the gap between germline ends came to 14 bases. Note on this clone: Its antigen is unknown.

This material consisted of CD4+ T cells from PBMCs cultured without peptide, taken before COVID-19 vaccination. This rearrangement joins TRBV5-1 to TRBJ1-1, with unresolved D. This TCR came from a human donor who had a prior SARS-CoV-2 infection. The CDR3: CASSLAHGGSNTEAFF. The CDR3 region has the DNA TGCGCCAGCAGCTTGGCCCATGGAGGCTCAAACACTGAAGCTTTCTTT.